The present T cell receptor beta chain was sequenced within a study of response to subunit inactivated influenza vaccine. In regard to this clonotype: Its cognate antigen is unknown.

CDR3 size: 13 residues. Germline CDR1 is LGHNA and CDR2 is YNFKEQ. Trimming cost V 0 bases and J 8 bases, with 8 bases left between them. Findings and caveats of the study: T cells newly recruited by each seasonal influenza vaccination are few, the authors suggested.

TCRdb re-derived calls from the RT-PCR reads in MiXCR, one entry per CDR3 protein. Counted here are more than 700,000 distinct CDR3 sequences, around 21% occurring once; the ten biggest clones make up 10%. Source: PBMCs from blood, taken approximately 5 days after vaccination. The receptor was isolated from a middle-aged man who received an inactivated influenza vaccine. The chain couples TRBV4-2 to TRBJ2-1; D call uncertain. In DNA, the CDR3 is TGTGCCAGCAGCCAAGATGTCAGAGATGAGCAGTTCTTC. Translated, it gives CASSQDVRDEQFF.